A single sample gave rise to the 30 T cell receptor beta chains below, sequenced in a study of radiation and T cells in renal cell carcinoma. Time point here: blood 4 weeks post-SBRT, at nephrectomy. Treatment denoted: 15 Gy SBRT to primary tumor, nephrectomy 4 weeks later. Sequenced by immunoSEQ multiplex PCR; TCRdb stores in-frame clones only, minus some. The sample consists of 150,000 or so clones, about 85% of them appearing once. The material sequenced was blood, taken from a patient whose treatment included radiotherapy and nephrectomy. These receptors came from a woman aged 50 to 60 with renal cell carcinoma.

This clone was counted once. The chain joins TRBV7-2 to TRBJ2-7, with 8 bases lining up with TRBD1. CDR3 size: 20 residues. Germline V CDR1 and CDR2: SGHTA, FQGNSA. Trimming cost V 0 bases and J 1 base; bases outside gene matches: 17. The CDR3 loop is CASSLAFFRTGFIFSYEQYF. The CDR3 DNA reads TGTGCCAGCAGCTTAGCATTTTTCCGGACAGGGTTTATCTTTTCCTACGAGCAGTACTTC.

The CDR3 nucleotides are TGTGCCAGCAGCTTCCCGGGAGAGGGGCAGCCCCAGCATTTT. It specifies CASSFPGEGQPQHF. V usage is TRBV5-6 and J usage is TRBJ1-5; possible D gene TRBD1, 5 bases. The CDR3 length is 14 residues. The germline gives CDR1 SGHDT, CDR2 YYEEEE. Trimming stripped 2 bases from V and 7 bases from J, with 13 bases between.

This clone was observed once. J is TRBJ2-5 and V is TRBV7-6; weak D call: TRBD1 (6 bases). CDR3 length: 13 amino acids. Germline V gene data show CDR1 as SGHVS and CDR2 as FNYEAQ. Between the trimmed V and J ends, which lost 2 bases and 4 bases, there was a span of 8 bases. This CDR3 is CASSLQQGETQYF. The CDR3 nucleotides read TGTGCCAGCAGCTTACAACAGGGAGAGACCCAGTACTTC. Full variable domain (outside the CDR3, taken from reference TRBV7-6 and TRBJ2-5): GAGVSQSPRYKVTKRGQDVALRCDPISGHVSLYWYRQALGQGPEFLTYFNYEAQQDKSGLPNDRFSAERPEGSISTLTIQRTEQRDSAMYRCASSLQQGETQYFGPGTRLLVL.

The CDR3 protein is CASSFGSRQGLKNTEAFF. CDR3 nucleotide sequence: TGCGCCAGCAGCTTTGGCTCACGACAGGGCCTAAAGAACACTGAAGCTTTCTTT. The chain links TRBV5-1 to TRBJ1-1; TRBD1 aligns across 7 bases. The CDR3 consists of 18 residues. Germline loops: CDR1 SGHRS, CDR2 YFSETQ. V trimming: 2 bases; J trimming: 1 base; junction bases outside the gene matches: 14.

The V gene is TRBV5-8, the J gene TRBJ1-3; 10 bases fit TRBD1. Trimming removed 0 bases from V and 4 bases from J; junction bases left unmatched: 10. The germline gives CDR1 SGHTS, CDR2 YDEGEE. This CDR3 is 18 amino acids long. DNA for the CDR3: TGTGCCAGCAGCTTGGCCGGGACAGGGGTTTTTGGAGGAAACACCATATATTTT. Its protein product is CASSLAGTGVFGGNTIYF.

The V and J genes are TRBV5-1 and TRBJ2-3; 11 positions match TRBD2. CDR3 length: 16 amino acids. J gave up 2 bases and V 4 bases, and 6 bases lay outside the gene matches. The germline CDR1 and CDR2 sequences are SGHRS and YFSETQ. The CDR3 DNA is TGCGCCAGCAGCGCGGGACTAGCGGTCACCACAGATACGCAGTATTTT. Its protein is CASSAGLAVTTDTQYF.

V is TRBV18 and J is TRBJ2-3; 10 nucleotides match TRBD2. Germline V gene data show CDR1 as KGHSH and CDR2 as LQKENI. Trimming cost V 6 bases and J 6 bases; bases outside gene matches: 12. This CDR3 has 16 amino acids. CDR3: CASSISLAGNTDTQYF. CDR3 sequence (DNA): TGTGCCAGCTCGATCTCACTAGCGGGGAATACCGATACGCAGTATTTT.

In DNA, the CDR3 is TGTGCCAGCAGTTCCTCAGGGGGCAATCAGCCCCAGCATTTT. This translates into CASSSSGGNQPQHF. The rearrangement joins TRBV28 to TRBJ1-5; D might be TRBD1 (6 bases). The ends were cut back, 4 bases at V and 2 bases at J, with 9 bases in the middle. Germline assignment: CDR1 MDHEN and CDR2 SYDVKM. This CDR3 is built from 14 residues.

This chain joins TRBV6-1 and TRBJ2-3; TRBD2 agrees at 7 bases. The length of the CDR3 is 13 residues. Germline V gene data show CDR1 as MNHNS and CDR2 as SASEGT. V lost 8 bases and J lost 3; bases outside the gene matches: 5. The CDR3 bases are TGTGCCAGCCAGGGAGGGACGACAGATACGCAGTATTTT. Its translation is CASQGGTTDTQYF.

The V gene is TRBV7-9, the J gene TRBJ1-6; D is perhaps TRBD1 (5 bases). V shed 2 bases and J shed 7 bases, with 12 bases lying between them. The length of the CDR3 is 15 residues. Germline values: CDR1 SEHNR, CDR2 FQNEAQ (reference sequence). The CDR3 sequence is CASSLSTGWNSPLHF. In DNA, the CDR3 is TGTGCCAGCAGCTTAAGTACAGGATGGAATTCACCCCTCCACTTT. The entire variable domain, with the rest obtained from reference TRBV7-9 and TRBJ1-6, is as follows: DTGVSQNPRHKITKRGQNVTFRCDPISEHNRLYWYRQTLGQGPEFLTYFQNEAQLEKSRLLSDRFSAERPKGSFSTLEIQRTEQGDSAMYLCASSLSTGWNSPLHFGNGTRLTVT.

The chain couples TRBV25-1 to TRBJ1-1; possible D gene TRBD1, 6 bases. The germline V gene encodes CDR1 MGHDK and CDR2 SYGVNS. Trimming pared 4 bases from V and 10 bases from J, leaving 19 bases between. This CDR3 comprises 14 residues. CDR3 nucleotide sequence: TGTGCCAGCAGTGGAAGGCAGGGGAATCTCGTAGCTTTCTTT. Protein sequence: CASSGRQGNLVAFF.

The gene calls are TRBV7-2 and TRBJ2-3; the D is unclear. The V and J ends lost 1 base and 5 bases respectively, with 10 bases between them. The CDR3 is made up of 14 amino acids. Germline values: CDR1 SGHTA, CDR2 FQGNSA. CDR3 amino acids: CASSLGRSGDTQYF. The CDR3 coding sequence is TGTGCCAGCAGCTTAGGGCGAAGTGGAGATACGCAGTATTTT. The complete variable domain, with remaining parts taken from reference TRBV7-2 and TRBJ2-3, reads GAGVSQSPSNKVTEKGKDVELRCDPISGHTALYWYRQSLGQGLEFLIYFQGNSAPDKSGLPSDRFSAERTGGSVSTLTIQRTQQEDSAVYLCASSLGRSGDTQYFGPGTRLTVL.

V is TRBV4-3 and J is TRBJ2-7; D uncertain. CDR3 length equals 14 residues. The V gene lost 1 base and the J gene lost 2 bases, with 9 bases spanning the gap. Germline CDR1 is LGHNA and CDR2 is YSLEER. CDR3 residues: CASSQGQETYEQYF. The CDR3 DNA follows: TGCGCCAGCAGCCAAGGCCAGGAGACCTACGAGCAGTACTTC.

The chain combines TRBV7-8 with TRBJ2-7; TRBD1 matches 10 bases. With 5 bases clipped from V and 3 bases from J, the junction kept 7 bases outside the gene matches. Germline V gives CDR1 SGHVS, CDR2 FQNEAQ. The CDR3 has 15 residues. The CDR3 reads CASSPRQGARYEQYF. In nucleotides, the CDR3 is TGTGCCAGCAGCCCGAGACAGGGGGCCCGCTACGAGCAGTACTTC.

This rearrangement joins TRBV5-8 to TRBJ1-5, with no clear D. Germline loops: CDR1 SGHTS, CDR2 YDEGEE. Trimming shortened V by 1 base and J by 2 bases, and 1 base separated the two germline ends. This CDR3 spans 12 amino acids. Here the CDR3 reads CASSLRNQPQHF. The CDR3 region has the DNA TGTGCCAGCAGCTTGCGCAATCAGCCCCAGCATTTT.

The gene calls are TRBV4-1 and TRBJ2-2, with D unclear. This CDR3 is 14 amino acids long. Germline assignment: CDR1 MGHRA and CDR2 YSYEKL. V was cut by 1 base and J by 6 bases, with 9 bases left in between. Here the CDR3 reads CASSQGGLSGELFF. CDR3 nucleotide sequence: TGCGCCAGCAGCCAAGGAGGCCTGTCCGGGGAGCTGTTTTTT.

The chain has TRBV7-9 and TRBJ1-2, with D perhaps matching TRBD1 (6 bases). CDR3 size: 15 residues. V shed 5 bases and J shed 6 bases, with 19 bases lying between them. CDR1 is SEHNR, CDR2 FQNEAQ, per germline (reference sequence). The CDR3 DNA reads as TGTGCCAGCAGCCCGCCGGTGGGGGCGGAGGATGGCTACACCTTC. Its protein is CASSPPVGAEDGYTF.

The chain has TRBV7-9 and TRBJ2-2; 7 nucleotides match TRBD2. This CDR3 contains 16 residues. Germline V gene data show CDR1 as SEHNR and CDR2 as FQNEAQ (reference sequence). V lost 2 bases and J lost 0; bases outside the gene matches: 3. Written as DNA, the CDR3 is TGTGCCAGCAGCTTATCGGGGGGATCGAACACCGGGGAGCTGTTTTTT. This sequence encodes CASSLSGGSNTGELFF. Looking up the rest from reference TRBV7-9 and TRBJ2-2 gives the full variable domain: DTGVSQNPRHKITKRGQNVTFRCDPISEHNRLYWYRQTLGQGPEFLTYFQNEAQLEKSRLLSDRFSAERPKGSFSTLEIQRTEQGDSAMYLCASSLSGGSNTGELFFGEGSRLTVL.

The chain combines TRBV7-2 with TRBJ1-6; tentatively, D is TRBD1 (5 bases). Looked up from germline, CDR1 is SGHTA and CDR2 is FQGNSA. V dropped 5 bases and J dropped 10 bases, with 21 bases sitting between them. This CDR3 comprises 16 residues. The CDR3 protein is CASSQNSGLAGSPLHF. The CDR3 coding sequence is TGTGCCAGCAGCCAGAACTCAGGGTTAGCGGGCTCACCCCTCCACTTT.

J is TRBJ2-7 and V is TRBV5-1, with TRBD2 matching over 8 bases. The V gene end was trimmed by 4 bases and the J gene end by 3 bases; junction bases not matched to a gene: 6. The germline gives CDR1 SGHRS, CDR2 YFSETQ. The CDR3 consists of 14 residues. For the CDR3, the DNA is TGCGCCAGCAGCCGGGACGCGGGGGGCTACGAGCAGTACTTC. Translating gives CASSRDAGGYEQYF.

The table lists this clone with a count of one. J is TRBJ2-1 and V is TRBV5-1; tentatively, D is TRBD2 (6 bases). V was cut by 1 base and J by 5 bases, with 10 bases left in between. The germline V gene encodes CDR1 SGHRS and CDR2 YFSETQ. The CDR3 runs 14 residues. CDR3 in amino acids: CASSLWTGDNEQFF. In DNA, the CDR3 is TGCGCCAGCAGCTTGTGGACGGGGGACAATGAGCAGTTCTTC.

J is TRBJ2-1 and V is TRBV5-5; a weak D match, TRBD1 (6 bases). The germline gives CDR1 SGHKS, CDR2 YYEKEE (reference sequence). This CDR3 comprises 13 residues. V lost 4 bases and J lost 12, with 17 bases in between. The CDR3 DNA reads TGTGCCAGCAGCGGATACAGGGCCATTGGGCAGTTCTTC. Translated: CASSGYRAIGQFF.

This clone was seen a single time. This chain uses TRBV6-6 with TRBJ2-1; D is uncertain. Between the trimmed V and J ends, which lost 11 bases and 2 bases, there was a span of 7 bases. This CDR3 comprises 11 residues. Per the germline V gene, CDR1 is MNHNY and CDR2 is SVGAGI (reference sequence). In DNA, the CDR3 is TGTGCCGCGGCGGCCTACAATGAGCAGTTCTTC. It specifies CAAAAYNEQFF.

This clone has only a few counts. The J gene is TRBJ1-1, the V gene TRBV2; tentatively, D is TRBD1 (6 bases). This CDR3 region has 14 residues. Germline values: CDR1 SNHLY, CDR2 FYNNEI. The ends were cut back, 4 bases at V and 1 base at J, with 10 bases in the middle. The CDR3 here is CASSVLGQNTEAFF. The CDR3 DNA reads TGTGCCAGCAGTGTATTGGGACAGAACACTGAAGCTTTCTTT.

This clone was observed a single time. The CDR3 DNA is TGTGCCAGCAGCCAACTAGCGGGGGGGACCGCTAGCTCCTACAATGAGCAGTTCTTC. Residues: CASSQLAGGTASSYNEQFF. The chain has TRBV4-2 and TRBJ2-1, with 12 bases identical to TRBD2. Germline lookup yields CDR1 LGHNA and CDR2 YNFKEQ. V lost 2 bases, J lost 0 bases, and 8 bases stayed unmatched. The CDR3 spans 19 residues.

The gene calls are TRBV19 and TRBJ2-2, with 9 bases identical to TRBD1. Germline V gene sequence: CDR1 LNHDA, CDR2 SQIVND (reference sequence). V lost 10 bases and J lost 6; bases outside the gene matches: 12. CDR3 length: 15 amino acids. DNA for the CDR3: TGTGCCACCCGCCCAGGGACAGGGTTCTCCGGGGAGCTGTTTTTT. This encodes CATRPGTGFSGELFF. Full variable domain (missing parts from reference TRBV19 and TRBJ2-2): DGGITQSPKYLFRKEGQNVTLSCEQNLNHDAMYWYRQDPGQGLRLIYYSQIVNDFQKGDIAEGYSVSREKKESFPLTVTSAQKNPTAFYLCATRPGTGFSGELFFGEGSRLTVL.

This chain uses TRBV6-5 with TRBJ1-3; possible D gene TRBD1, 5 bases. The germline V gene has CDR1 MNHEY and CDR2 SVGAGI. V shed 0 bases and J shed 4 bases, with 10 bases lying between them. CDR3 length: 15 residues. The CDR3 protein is CASSYSGESGNTIYF. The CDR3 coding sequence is TGTGCCAGCAGTTACTCGGGGGAATCGGGAAACACCATATATTTT.

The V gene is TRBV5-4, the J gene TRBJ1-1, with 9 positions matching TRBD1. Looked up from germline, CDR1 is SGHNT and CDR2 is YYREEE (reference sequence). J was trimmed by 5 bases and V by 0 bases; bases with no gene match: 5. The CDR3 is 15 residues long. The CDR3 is CASSLGGTGRTEAFF. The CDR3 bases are TGTGCCAGCAGCTTGGGAGGGACAGGGAGGACTGAAGCTTTCTTT.

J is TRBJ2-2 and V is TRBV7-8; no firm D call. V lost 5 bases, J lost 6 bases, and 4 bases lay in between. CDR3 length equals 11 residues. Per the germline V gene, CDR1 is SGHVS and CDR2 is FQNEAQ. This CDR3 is CASSPPGELFF. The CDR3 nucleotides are TGTGCCAGCAGCCCACCCGGGGAGCTGTTTTTT. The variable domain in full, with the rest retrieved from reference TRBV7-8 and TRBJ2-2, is GAGVSQSPRYKVAKRGQDVALRCDPISGHVSLFWYQQALGQGPEFLTYFQNEAQLDKSGLPSDRFFAERPEGSVSTLKIQRTQQEDSAVYLCASSPPGELFFGEGSRLTVL.

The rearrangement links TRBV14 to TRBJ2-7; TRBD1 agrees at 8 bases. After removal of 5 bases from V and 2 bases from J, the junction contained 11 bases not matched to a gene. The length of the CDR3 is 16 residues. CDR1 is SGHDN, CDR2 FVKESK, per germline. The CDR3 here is CASSLYQGARTYEQYF. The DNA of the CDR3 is TGTGCCAGCAGCTTATACCAGGGGGCCCGTACCTACGAGCAGTACTTC.